Listed here is a single TCR beta chain. Its antigen is not known. Aged about 6 to 95, donors were systemically healthy Caucasians from Russia. Every donor contributed roughly 10 milliliters of peripheral blood by blood draw. PCR was performed a second time for roughly 7 to 12 cycles using a sample-barcoded 5' primer and a J-beta primer mix. Each CDR3 protein is one row after TCRdb ran MiXCR on the 5' RACE reads. Here the sample spans 2 million or so distinct CDR3 sequences, 49% being singletons. These data belong to a study of blood T cells in healthy people across ages. Germline CDR1 reads SGHRS; CDR2 reads YFSETQ. Trimming shortened V by 0 bases and J by 12 bases, and 16 bases separated the two germline ends. The CDR3 extends over 14 amino acids. Whole-study results and caveats: The long-lived group displayed more naive CD4+ cells, plus higher diversity, than the aged donors did.

Sequences were obtained from blood. The chain recombines TRBV5-1 with TRBJ2-1; D is possibly TRBD1 or TRBD2 (5 bases each). The receptor comes from a woman aged 40 to 50 in good health. CDR3 coding DNA: TGCGCCAGCAGCTTGGCTGGTGAGGGGATTGGGCAGTTCTTC. Protein product: CASSLAGEGIGQFF.